The 5 T cell receptor beta chains below come from one sample, sequenced in a study of human T cells and chemical hapten exposure. Sample time point: pre-sensitization, week 0. Treatment meaning: therapeutic diphenylcyclopropenone sensitization with weekly scalp DPC. TCRdb passed the RACE reads through MiXCR, listing each CDR3 protein once. This table has about 53,000 distinct CDR3 sequences, 9.9% appearing once. This specimen was whole blood, taken in connection with sensitization to the hapten diphenylcyclopropenone (DPC). The receptor source for this set is a middle-aged man with alopecia areata. Some clones in this sample may be carry-over from other donors' samples.

On this clonotype itself: One end of the junction does not line up with germline, which may come from a read error. This chain uses TRBV20-1 with TRBJ2-1; tentative D call: TRBD1 (6 bases). The CDR3 totals 12 residues. Germline assignment: CDR1 DFQATT and CDR2 SNEGSKA (reference sequence). CDR3 loop: CSTREQGVQQFF. The CDR3 nucleotides read TGCAGTACTAGAGAACAGGGAGTCCAGCAGTTCTTC.

CDR3 region: CASSPRNTEAFF. CDR3 in DNA: TGTGCCAGCAGTCCCCGGAACACTGAAGCTTTCTTT. This rearrangement joins TRBV12-3 or TRBV12-4 to TRBJ1-1; D is unresolved. V was pared by 5 bases and J by 1 base, with 5 bases between. CDR3 length: 12 residues.

The rearrangement uses TRBV11-2 and TRBJ1-2, with 8 bases aligning to TRBD1. Germline V gives CDR1 SGHAT, CDR2 FQNNGV. The V and J ends lost 4 bases and 3 bases, in that order; junction bases with no gene match: 4. CDR3 size: 14 residues. The CDR3 sequence: CASSSRGPDYGYTF. In nucleotides, the CDR3 is TGTGCCAGCAGCTCCAGGGGGCCAGACTATGGCTACACCTTC.

This clonotype was observed at least ten times. The V call is TRBV7-6, the J call TRBJ2-1; no firm D call. This CDR3 contains 15 residues. V was pared by 2 bases and J by 2 bases, with 10 bases between. From germline, CDR1 is SGHVS and CDR2 FNYEAQ. The CDR3 DNA sequence: TGTGCCAGCAGCTTATCGACTGGGCCCTACAATGAGCAGTTCTTC. Its translation: CASSLSTGPYNEQFF.

This clonotype was observed a handful of times. The chain couples TRBV7-8 to TRBJ1-3, with TRBD1 matching over 7 bases. This CDR3 region has 16 residues. From germline, CDR1 is SGHVS and CDR2 FQNEAQ. V lost 5 bases and J lost 1; bases outside the gene matches: 8. CDR3 loop: CASSHTQGRSGNTIYF. As DNA, the CDR3 is TGTGCCAGCAGCCATACACAGGGGCGGTCTGGAAACACCATATATTTT.